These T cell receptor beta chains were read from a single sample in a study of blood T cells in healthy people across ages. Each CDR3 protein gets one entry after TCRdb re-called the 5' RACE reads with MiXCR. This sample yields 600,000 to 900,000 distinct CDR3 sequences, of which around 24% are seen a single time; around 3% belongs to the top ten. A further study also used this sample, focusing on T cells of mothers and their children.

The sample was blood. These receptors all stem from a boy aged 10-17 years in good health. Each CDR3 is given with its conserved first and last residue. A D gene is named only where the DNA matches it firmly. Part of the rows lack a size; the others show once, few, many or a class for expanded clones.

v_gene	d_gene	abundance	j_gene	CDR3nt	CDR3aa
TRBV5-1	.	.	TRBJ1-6	TGCGCCAGCAGCTTGGGAGGCAGTGGGGTTTGGAGGTCCTATAATTCACCCCTCCACTTT	CASSLGGSGVWRSYNSPLHF
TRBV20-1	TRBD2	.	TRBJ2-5	TGCAGTGCTAGAGATTCGGCTAGCGGTCAAGAGACCCAGTACTTC	CSARDSASGQETQYF
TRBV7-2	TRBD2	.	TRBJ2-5	TGTGCCAGCAGCTTAACGGGGGGGGTACAAGAGACCCAGTACTTC	CASSLTGGVQETQYF
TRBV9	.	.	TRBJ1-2	TGTGCCAGCAGCGTAAACACCCTTCTTGACTATGGCTACACCTTC	CASSVNTLLDYGYTF
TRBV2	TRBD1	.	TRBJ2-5	TGTGCCAGCAGAGCCACCGGGACAGGGCACCAAGAGACCCAGTACTTC	CASRATGTGHQETQYF
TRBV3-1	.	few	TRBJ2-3	TGTGCCAGCAGCCAAGTTTTCGGGAGCACAGATACGCAGTATTTT	CASSQVFGSTDTQYF
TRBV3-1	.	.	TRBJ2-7	TGTGCCAGCAGCCAAGATGGAAGGGGGAGCTACGAGCAGTACTTC	CASSQDGRGSYEQYF
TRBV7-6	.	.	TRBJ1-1	TGTGCCACTTCGGCCGGGACAATGAACACTGAAGCTTTCTTT	CATSAGTMNTEAFF
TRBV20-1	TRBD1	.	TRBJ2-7	TGCAGTGCTTCGACAGGGACCTACGAGCAGTACTTC	CSASTGTYEQYF
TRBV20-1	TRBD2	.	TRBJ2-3	TGCAGTGCCCCGGGACTAGCGGGGGGCCTCACAGATACGCAGTATTTT	CSAPGLAGGLTDTQYF
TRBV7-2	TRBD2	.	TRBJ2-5	TGTGCCAGCAGCGGGGGACTAGCGGGAATGGAGACCCAGTACTTC	CASSGGLAGMETQYF
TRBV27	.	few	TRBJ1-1	TGTGCCAGCAGTTTTGACCAGGGATACACTGAAGCTTTCTTT	CASSFDQGYTEAFF
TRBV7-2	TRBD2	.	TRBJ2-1	TGTGCCAGCAGCCCTAGCGGGGGGGCCATCAATGAGCAGTTCTTC	CASSPSGGAINEQFF
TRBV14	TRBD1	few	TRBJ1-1	TGTGCCAGCAGCTTAGATGGGACAGGGTCTACTGAAGCTTTCTTT	CASSLDGTGSTEAFF
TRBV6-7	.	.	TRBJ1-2	TGTGCCAGCAGTTTCACAGGGAGAGACTATGGCCACACCTTC	CASSFTGRDYGHTF
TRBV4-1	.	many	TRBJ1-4	TGCGCCAGCAGCCAAGCCATCGCCGAAAAACTGTTTTTT	CASSQAIAEKLFF
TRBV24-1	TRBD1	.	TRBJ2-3	TGTGCCACCAGTGAATCCGGGACAGGAAAGGGAGATACGCAGTATTTT	CATSESGTGKGDTQYF
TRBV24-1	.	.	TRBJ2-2	TGTGCCACCGGACTCAACACCGGGGAGCTGTTTTTT	CATGLNTGELFF
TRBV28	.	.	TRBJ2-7	TGTGCCAGCAGTCCAACATGGGCCATCTCCTACGAGCAGTACTTC	CASSPTWAISYEQYF
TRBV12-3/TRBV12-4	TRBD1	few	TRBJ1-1	TGTGCCAGCAGTCTTCAGGGGGCGCCCACTGAAGCTTTCTTT	CASSLQGAPTEAFF
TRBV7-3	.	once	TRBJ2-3	TGTGCCAGCAGCTTGAGCTACCAGAGAGGCACAGATACGCAGTATTTT	CASSLSYQRGTDTQYF
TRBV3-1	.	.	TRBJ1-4	TGTGCCAGCAGCCAAAGACAGAGGGAAAAACTGTTTTTT	CASSQRQREKLFF
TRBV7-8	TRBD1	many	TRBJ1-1	TGTGCCAGCAGCTCGACAGGGGTCACTGAAGCTTTCTTT	CASSSTGVTEAFF
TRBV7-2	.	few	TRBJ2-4	TGTGCCAGCAGCTTATCGGGATCCTCGGTTGTCAAAAACATTCAGTACTTC	CASSLSGSSVVKNIQYF
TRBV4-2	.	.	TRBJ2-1	TGTGCCAGCAGCCAAGAGATCGGGGGCCGCCAGTATGAGCAGTTCTTC	CASSQEIGGRQYEQFF
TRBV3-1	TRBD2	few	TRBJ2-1	TGTGCCAGCAGCCAAGATTTCGGGGGGTACAATGAGCAGTTCTTC	CASSQDFGGYNEQFF
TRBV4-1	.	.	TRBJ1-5	TGCGCCAGCAGCCAAGATGAAGGACGGAGGGGAAAGGGCAATCAGCCCCAGCATTTT	CASSQDEGRRGKGNQPQHF
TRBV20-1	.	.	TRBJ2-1	TGCAGTGCGCCCCTCGGGCAGGGCGAGGGTGAGCAGTTCTTC	CSAPLGQGEGEQFF
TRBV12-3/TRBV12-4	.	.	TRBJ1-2	TGTGCCAGCAGTATGATGCATGGCTACACCTTC	CASSMMHGYTF
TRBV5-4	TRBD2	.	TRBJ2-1	TGTGCCAGCAGCGGAGGACTAGGGGAGGGCTACAATGAGCAGTTCTTC	CASSGGLGEGYNEQFF
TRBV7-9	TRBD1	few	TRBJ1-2	TGTGCCAGCAGCCTAATGTCGGGACAGCCCAAATATGGCTACACCTTC	CASSLMSGQPKYGYTF
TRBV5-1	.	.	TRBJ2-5	TGCGCCAGCAGCTGGAGTGCGGGGGCCCAAGAGACCCGGTACTTC	CASSWSAGAQETRYF
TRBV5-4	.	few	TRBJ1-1	TGTGCCAGCAGCCCGTTTGGGGGATGGACTGAAGCTTTCTTT	CASSPFGGWTEAFF
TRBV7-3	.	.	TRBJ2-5	TGTGCCAGCAGCTTAAGGGGCGGAAAGGAATGGGAGACCCAGTACTTC	CASSLRGGKEWETQYF
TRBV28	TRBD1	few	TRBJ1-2	TGTGCCAGCAGTTCGGGACAGGATCTTGGTGGCTACACCTTC	CASSSGQDLGGYTF